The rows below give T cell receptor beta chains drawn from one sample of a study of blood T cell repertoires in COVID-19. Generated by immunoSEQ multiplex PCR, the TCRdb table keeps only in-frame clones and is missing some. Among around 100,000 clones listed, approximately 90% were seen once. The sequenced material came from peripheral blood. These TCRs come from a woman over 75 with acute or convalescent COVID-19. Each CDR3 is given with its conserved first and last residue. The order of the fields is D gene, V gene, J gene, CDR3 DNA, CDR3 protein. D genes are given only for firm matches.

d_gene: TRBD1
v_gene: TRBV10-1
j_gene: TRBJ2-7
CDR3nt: TGCGCCAGCAGTGACTACGGACAGGGTGGAAAGCAGTACTTC
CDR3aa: CASSDYGQGGKQYF

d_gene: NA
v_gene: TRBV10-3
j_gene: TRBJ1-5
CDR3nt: TGTGCCACCTCTAGGGGAATTAGCAATCAGCCCCAGCATTTT
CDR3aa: CATSRGISNQPQHF

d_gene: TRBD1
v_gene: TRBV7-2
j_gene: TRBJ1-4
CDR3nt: TGTGCCAGCAGCTTCCAGGGGGCGGTTTATGAAAAACTGTTTTTT
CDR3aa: CASSFQGAVYEKLFF

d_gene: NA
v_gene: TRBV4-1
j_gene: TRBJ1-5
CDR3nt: TGCGCCAGCAGCCAAGACGGGGACTCCAGCAATCAGCCCCAGCATTTT
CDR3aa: CASSQDGDSSNQPQHF

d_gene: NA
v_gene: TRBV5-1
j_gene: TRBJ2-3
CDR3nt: TGCGCCAGCAGCTTGGTCTCGGGAGATACGCAGTATTTT
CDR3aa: CASSLVSGDTQYF

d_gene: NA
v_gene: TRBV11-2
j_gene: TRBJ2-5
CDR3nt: TGTGCCAGCAGCGCTCCTGGCGGGGTGGGGGTTGAAGAGACCCAGTACTTC
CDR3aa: CASSAPGGVGVEETQYF

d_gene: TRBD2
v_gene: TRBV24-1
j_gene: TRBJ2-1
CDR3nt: TGTGCCACCTCGCGGGGGGAGGTTTACAATGAGCAGTTCTTC
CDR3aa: CATSRGEVYNEQFF

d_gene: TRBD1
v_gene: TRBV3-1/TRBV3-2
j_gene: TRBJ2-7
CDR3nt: TGTGCCAGCAGTGGGACAGGGGTATGGGTGGCCGAGCAGTACTTC
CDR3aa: CASSGTGVWVAEQYF

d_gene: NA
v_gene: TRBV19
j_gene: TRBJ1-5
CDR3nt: TGTGCCAGCGCTGTAGGTGGGACATTCTATCAGCCCCAGCATTTT
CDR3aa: CASAVGGTFYQPQHF

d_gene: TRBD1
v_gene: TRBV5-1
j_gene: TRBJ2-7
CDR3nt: TGCGCCAGCAGCCAATCCCCCGGGACAGTGTCCTACGAGCAGTACTTC
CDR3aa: CASSQSPGTVSYEQYF

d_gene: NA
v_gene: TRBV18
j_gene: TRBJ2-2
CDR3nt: TGTGCCAGCTCACCAGACAGAAACACCGGGGAGCTGTTTTTT
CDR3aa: CASSPDRNTGELFF

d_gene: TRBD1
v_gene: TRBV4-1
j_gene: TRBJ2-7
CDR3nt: TGCGCCAGCAGCCTCGGGACAGCTTCCTACGAGCAGTACTTC
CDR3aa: CASSLGTASYEQYF

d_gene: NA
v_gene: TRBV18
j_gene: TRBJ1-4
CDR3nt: TGTGCCAGCTCAGCGACAGGACCAACTAATGAAAAACTGTTTTTT
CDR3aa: CASSATGPTNEKLFF